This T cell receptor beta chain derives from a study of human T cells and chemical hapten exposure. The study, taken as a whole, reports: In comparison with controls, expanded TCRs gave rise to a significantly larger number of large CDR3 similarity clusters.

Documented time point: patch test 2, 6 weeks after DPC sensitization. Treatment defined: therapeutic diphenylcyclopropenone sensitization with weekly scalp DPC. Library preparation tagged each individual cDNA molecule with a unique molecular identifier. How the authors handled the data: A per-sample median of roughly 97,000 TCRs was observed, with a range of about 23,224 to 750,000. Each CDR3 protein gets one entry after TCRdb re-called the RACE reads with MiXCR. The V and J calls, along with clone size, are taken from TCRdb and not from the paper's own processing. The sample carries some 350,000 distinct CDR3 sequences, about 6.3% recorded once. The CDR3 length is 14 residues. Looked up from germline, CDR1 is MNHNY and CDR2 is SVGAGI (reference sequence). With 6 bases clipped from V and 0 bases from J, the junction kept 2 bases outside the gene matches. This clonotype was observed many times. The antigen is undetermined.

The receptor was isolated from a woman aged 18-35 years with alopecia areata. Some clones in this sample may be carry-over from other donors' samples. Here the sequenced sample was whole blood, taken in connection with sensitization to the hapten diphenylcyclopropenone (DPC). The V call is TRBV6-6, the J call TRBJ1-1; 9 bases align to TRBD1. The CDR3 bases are TGTGCCAGCAGCGGGACAGGGCTGAACACTGAAGCTTTCTTT. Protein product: CASSGTGLNTEAFF.